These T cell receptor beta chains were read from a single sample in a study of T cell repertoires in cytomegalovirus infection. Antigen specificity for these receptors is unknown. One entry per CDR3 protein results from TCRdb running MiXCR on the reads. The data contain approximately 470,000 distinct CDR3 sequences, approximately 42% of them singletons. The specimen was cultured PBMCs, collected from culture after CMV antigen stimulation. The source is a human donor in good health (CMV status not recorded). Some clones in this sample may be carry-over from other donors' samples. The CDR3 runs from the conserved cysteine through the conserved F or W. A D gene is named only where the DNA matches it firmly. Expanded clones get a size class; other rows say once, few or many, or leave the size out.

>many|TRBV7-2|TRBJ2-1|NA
CASSPLVSGGEQFF
TGTGCCAGCAGCCCCCTAGTCTCTGGGGGTGAGCAGTTCTTC
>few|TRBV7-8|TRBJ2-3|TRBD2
CASSAPGTTTDTQYF
TGTGCCAGCAGCGCCCCGGGGACTACCACAGATACGCAGTATTTT
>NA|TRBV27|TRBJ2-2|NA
CASSSRITGELFF
TGTGCCAGCAGCAGTAGGATCACCGGGGAGCTGTTTTTT
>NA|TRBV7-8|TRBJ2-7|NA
CASSKNRGHEQYF
TGTGCCAGCAGCAAAAATCGCGGGCACGAGCAGTACTTC
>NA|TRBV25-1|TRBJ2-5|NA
CASSVTGGGETQYF
TGTGCCAGCAGTGTGACAGGTGGGGGGGAGACCCAGTACTTC
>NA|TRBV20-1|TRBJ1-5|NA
CSARGRDQPQHF
TGCAGTGCCAGAGGGCGGGATCAGCCCCAGCATTTT
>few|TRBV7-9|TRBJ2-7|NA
CASSLSLPTYEQYF
TGTGCCAGCAGCTTATCCCTACCGACCTACGAGCAGTACTTC
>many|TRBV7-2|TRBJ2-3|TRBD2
CASSLGLSGSTDTQYF
TGTGCCAGCAGCTTAGGTCTTAGCGGGAGCACAGATACGCAGTATTTT
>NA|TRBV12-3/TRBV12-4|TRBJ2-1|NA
CASSLGQGGDEQFF
TGTGCCAGCAGTTTAGGTCAGGGCGGGGATGAGCAGTTCTTC
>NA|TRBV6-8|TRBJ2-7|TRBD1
CASSLPDRGTYEQYF
TGTGCCAGCAGTCTCCCGGACAGGGGGACCTACGAGCAGTACTTC
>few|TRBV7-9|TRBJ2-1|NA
CASSLWRGQTYNEQFF
TGTGCCAGCAGCTTATGGAGGGGCCAAACCTACAATGAGCAGTTCTTC
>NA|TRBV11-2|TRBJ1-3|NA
CASSWLGATWGNTIYF
TGTGCCAGCAGCTGGCTCGGAGCGACGTGGGGAAACACCATATATTTT
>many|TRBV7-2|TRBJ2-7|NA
CASSLAGMPLYEQYF
TGTGCCAGCAGCTTAGCCGGGATGCCTCTCTACGAGCAGTACTTC
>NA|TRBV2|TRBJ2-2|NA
CASRGGGASGELFF
TGTGCCAGCAGGGGAGGGGGGGCGTCCGGGGAGCTGTTTTTT
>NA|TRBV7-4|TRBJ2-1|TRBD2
CASSFSGRSIHEQFF
TGTGCCAGCAGCTTTAGCGGGAGGTCGATACATGAGCAGTTCTTC
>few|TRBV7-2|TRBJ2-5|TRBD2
CASSGQTSGRQETQYF
TGTGCCAGCAGCGGCCAGACTAGCGGACGCCAAGAGACCCAGTACTTC
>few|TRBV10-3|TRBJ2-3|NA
CATGIVTDTQYF
TGTGCCACCGGGATCGTCACAGATACGCAGTATTTT
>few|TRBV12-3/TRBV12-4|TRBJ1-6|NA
CASKVGINSPLHF
TGTGCCAGCAAGGTTGGAATTAACTCACCCCTCCACTTT
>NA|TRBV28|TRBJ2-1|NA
CASSGVKVAPNEQFF
TGTGCAAGCTCGGGGGTGAAGGTTGCACCGAATGAGCAGTTCTTC
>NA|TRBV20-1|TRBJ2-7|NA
CSAKSTELSYEQYF
TGCAGTGCTAAATCGACAGAGCTTTCCTACGAGCAGTACTTC
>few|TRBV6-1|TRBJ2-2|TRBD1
CASSEDRGPYGELFF
TGTGCCAGCAGTGAGGACAGGGGGCCTTACGGGGAGCTGTTTTTT
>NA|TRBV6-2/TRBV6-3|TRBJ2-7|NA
CASSETPAYEQYF
TGTGCCTCCAGCGAGACTCCGGCCTACGAGCAGTACTTC
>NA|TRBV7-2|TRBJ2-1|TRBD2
CASSPRLAGGLLGRFF
TGTGCCAGCAGCCCGAGACTAGCGGGAGGGCTCCTAGGCCGGTTCTTC
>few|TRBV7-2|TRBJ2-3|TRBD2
CASRPGLAGSDTQYF
TGTGCCAGCAGGCCCGGACTAGCGGGGTCGGATACGCAGTATTTT
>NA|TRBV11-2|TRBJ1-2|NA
CASSPVQGKGGYGYTF
TGTGCCAGCAGCCCGGTTCAGGGCAAGGGAGGCTATGGCTACACCTTC
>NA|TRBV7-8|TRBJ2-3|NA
CASSSFVRTTDTQYF
TGTGCCAGCAGTAGTTTCGTTAGGACCACAGATACGCAGTATTTT
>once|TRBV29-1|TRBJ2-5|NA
CSVYSAQETQYF
TGCAGCGTTTATAGCGCACAAGAGACCCAGTACTTC
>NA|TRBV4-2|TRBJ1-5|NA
CASSQVGWGYSNQPQHF
TGTGCCAGCAGCCAGGTGGGTTGGGGCTATAGCAATCAGCCCCAGCATTTT
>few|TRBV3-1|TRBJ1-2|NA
CASSPPGGANYGYTF
TGTGCCAGCAGCCCACCGGGGGGGGCTAACTATGGCTACACCTTC
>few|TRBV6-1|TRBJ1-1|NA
CASSPPGGRVEAFF
TGTGCCAGCAGTCCGCCGGGAGGGAGAGTGGAAGCTTTCTTT
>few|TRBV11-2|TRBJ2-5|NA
CASGRERQETQYF
TGTGCCAGCGGTAGGGAACGACAAGAGACCCAGTACTTC
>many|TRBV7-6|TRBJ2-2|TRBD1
CASSRPTGGETGELFF
TGTGCCAGCAGCCGCCCGACAGGGGGCGAAACCGGGGAGCTGTTTTTT
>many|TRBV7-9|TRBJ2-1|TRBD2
CASRRNIQLAGVRDEQFF
TGTGCCAGCAGACGAAACATCCAACTAGCGGGAGTTCGCGATGAGCAGTTCTTC
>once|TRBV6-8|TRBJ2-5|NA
CASSSWTNQETQYF
TGTGCCAGCAGTTCCTGGACCAACCAAGAGACCCAGTACTTC
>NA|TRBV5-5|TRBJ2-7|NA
CASSSRDTFSYEQYF
TGTGCCAGCAGCTCGCGGGACACCTTCTCCTACGAGCAGTACTTC
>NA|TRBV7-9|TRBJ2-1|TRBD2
CASSSRNSGPSYNEQFF
TGTGCCAGCAGCTCTCGGAATAGCGGGCCCTCCTACAATGAGCAGTTCTTC
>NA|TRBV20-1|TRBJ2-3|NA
CSAPSRSSRDTQYF
TGCAGTGCCCCTAGCAGGTCTTCGCGGGATACGCAGTATTTT
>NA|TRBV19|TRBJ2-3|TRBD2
CASSIDHGTRGSRTDTQYF
TGTGCCAGTAGTATCGACCACGGGACTAGGGGGAGCAGAACAGATACGCAGTATTTT
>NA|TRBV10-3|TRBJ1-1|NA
CAISESVAVGRAAFF
TGTGCCATCAGTGAGTCGGTGGCTGTTGGCAGGGCAGCTTTCTTT